This T cell receptor beta chain was captured in a study of cytomegalovirus exposure and HLA in healthy donors. PCR was performed using 60 Vbeta and 13 Jbeta primers. Authors' analysis steps: Later reanalysis found 60 million to 90 million unique TCR beta chains, around 11 million of them shared. The protocol was immunoSEQ multiplex PCR, while the TCRdb copy is restricted to in-frame clones and leaves out a portion. That table furnishes V, J and clone size, whereas the DNA furnished D and trimming. The sample contains 90,000 to 120,000 clones, over 65% of which appear only once. Whole-study findings and limits: Indistinguishable V segments, including TRBV6-2 and TRBV6-3, were excluded.

The CDR3 is 12 residues long. V was pared by 1 base and J by 8 bases, with 9 bases between. Germline CDR1 SGHRS, CDR2 YFSETQ. On this clone: What it binds is not known.

Donors counted as nominally healthy when sampled, yet unrecorded immune exposures were likely. The sequencing sample was made of PBMCs. The V gene is TRBV5-1, the J gene TRBJ1-2; D is undetermined. The receptor was isolated from a female donor in good health and CMV-seropositive. CDR3: CASSLRPGGYTF. The CDR3 coding sequence is TGCGCCAGCAGCTTGAGACCGGGAGGCTACACCTTC.